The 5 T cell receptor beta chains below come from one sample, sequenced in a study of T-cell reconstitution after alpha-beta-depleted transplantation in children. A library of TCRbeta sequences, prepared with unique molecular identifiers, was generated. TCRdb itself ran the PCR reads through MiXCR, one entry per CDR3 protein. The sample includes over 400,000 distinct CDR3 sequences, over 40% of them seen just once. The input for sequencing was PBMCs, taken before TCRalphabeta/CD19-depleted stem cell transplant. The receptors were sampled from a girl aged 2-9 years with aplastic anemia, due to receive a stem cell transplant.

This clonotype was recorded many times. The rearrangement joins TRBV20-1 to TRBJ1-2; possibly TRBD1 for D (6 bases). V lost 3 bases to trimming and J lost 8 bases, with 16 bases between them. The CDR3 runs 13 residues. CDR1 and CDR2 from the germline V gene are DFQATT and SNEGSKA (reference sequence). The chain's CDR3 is CSASSGAAMGYTF. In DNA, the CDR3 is TGCAGTGCTAGTTCGGGGGCGGCGATGGGCTACACCTTC.

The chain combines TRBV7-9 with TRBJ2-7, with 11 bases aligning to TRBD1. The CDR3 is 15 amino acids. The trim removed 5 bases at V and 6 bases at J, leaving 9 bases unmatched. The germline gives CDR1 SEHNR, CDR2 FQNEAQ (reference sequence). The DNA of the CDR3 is TGTGCCAGCAGCCCCGGGACAGGGGGATTCGGCGAGCAGTACTTC. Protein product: CASSPGTGGFGEQYF.

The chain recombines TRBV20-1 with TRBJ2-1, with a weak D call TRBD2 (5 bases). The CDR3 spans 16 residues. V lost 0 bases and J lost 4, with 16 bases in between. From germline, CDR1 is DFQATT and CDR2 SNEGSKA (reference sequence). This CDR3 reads CSARDKFGSRYNEQFF. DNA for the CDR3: TGCAGTGCTAGAGATAAATTTGGGAGCAGGTACAATGAGCAGTTCTTC.

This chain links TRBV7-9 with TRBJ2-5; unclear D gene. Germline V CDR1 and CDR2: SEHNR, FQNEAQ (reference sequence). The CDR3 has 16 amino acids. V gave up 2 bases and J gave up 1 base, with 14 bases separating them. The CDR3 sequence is CASSLRASVSQETQYF. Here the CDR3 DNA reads TGTGCCAGCAGCTTACGAGCGAGCGTAAGCCAAGAGACCCAGTACTTC.

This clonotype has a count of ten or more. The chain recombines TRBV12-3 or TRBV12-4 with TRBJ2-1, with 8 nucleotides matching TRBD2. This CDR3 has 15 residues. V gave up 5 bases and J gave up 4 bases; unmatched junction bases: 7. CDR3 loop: CASSGTSFSYNEQFF. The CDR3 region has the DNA TGTGCCAGCAGTGGGACTAGTTTTTCTTACAATGAGCAGTTCTTC.